This TCR beta chain originates from a study of CD8 T cells in Susac syndrome. Random hexamers were used to reverse transcribe about 0.45 to 1 ug of RNA. Amplification of the TCR beta CDR3 was carried out by immunoSEQ multiplex PCR, which spanned a total of 54 Vbeta and 13 Jbeta segments. TCRdb independently ran MiXCR on the immunoSEQ multiplex PCR reads; one entry per CDR3 protein. This sample carries about 300,000 distinct CDR3 sequences, 85% of them seen once, and the ten largest clones take roughly 0.21%. V lost 1 base, J lost 1 base, and 10 bases lay in between. CDR3 length: 15 amino acids. The germline V gene has CDR1 MNHEY and CDR2 SMNVEV (reference sequence).

The sample consisted of CD8+ T cells from PBMCs. V and J are TRBV27 and TRBJ1-1; D not resolved. The TCR comes from a human donor with multiple sclerosis. The CDR3 nucleotides read TGTGCCAGCAGTTTATGGGCAGGCGAGAACACTGAAGCTTTCTTT. Encoded protein: CASSLWAGENTEAFF.